These 30 T cell receptor beta chains were sequenced from one sample in a study of neurological immune-mediated disorders (dated by TCRdb to about 2019). The library was obtained by 5' RACE. The reads were generated on an Illumina HiSeq 2500. Starting from the raw public reads, TCRdb applied fastp trimming at Q25, assembled clones with MiXCR and retained in-frame beta chains. Rows matching on CDR3 protein sequence are summarized as one entry with the most common DNA and genes. A total of approximately 130,000 distinct CDR3 sequences appear in this sample, roughly 3.2% of them only once. The ten top clones hold over 1% of the sample. Sequenced input: PBMCs. These receptor sequences come from a woman aged 25 to 39 with multiple sclerosis.

This clonotype has a count of ten or more. CDR3 in amino acids: CASSIGGNRNTEAFF. For the CDR3, the DNA is TGTGCCAGTAGTATAGGAGGAAATCGGAACACTGAAGCTTTCTTT. The chain recombines TRBV19 with TRBJ1-1; D not resolved. The CDR3 is 15 residues long. The V and J ends lost 1 base and 1 base respectively, with 10 bases between them. Germline-derived CDR1 and CDR2 are LNHDA and SQIVND (reference sequence). Variable domain in full (rest from reference TRBV19 and TRBJ1-1): DGGITQSPKYLFRKEGQNVTLSCEQNLNHDAMYWYRQDPGQGLRLIYYSQIVNDFQKGDIAEGYSVSREKKESFPLTVTSAQKNPTAFYLCASSIGGNRNTEAFFGQGTRLTVV.

In this sample, this clonotype turned up many times. This sequence joins TRBV6-2 or TRBV6-3 and TRBJ1-2; weak D call: TRBD1 (5 bases). Per the germline V gene, CDR1 is MNHEY and CDR2 is SVGEGT. The CDR3 covers 14 residues. V lost 4 bases to trimming and J lost 4 bases, with 13 bases between them. CDR3 coding DNA: TGTGCCAGCAGTTTCCTAGTTGACAGCTATGGCTACACCTTC. The encoded protein is CASSFLVDSYGYTF.

This clonotype was picked up many times. The chain joins TRBV10-3 to TRBJ2-3; possible D gene TRBD1, 5 bases. Germline V gives CDR1 ENHRY, CDR2 SYGVKD. Trimming pared 6 bases from V and 0 bases from J, leaving 13 bases between. The CDR3 is 15 amino acids. This chain's CDR3 is CAIRSQVLSTDTQYF. In DNA, the CDR3 is TGTGCCATCAGATCACAGGTGCTTAGCACAGATACGCAGTATTTT.

This clonotype was recorded at least ten times. CDR3 residues: CATSPLATNEKLFF. In DNA form, the CDR3 reads TGTGCCACCAGCCCACTTGCAACTAATGAAAAACTGTTTTTT. The chain couples TRBV15 to TRBJ1-4; unclear D gene. The CDR3 length is 14 residues. From germline, CDR1 is LNHNV and CDR2 YYDKDF (reference sequence). V dropped 5 bases and J dropped 0 bases, with 7 bases sitting between them.

At least ten counts were recorded for this clonotype. V usage is TRBV12-3 or TRBV12-4 and J usage is TRBJ2-7; either TRBD1 or TRBD2 may fit D (5 bases each). With 6 bases removed from V and 2 bases from J, the gap between germline ends came to 14 bases. The CDR3 loop spans 14 amino acids. DNA of the CDR3: TGTGCCAGCAGCCCCGGGGCAGGGACCTACGAGCAGTACTTC. It is translated as CASSPGAGTYEQYF.

There are many counts of this clonotype. The gene calls are TRBV12-3 or TRBV12-4 and TRBJ2-5; TRBD2 is a possible D gene (5 bases). CDR3 size: 13 residues. V was shortened by 8 bases and J by 5 bases, with 15 bases between the two germline ends. The CDR3 sequence: CASSWRKDETQYF. Written as DNA, the CDR3 is TGTGCCAGCTCTTGGAGGAAGGATGAGACCCAGTACTTC.

The J gene is TRBJ1-2, the V gene TRBV5-1, with D uncertain. V was shortened by 4 bases and J by 6 bases, with 16 bases between the two germline ends. There are 14 residues in the CDR3. The germline gives CDR1 SGHRS, CDR2 YFSETQ. CDR3 coding DNA: TGCGCCAGCAGCCCGGGTCCTCCGAGGAATGGCTACACCTTC. Translating gives CASSPGPPRNGYTF.

This clonotype was seen a few times. The chain has TRBV4-1 and TRBJ1-6; 9 bases align to TRBD1. This CDR3 is built from 16 residues. CDR1 and CDR2 from the germline V gene are MGHRA and YSYEKL. The trim removed 1 base at V and 7 bases at J, leaving 5 bases unmatched. The CDR3 DNA follows: TGCGCCAGCAGCCAAGTTGTGGGGACAGGGAATTCACCCCTCCACTTT. Translated, it gives CASSQVVGTGNSPLHF.

This clonotype was picked up many times. V gene TRBV6-2 or TRBV6-3 combines with J gene TRBJ2-3; possibly TRBD2 for D (5 bases). V gave up 2 bases and J gave up 3 bases, with 18 bases separating them. The CDR3 sequence is 17 residues long. Germline V gene lookup returns CDR1 MNHEY and CDR2 SVGEGT. DNA for the CDR3: TGTGCCAGCAGTTACCTTCGCATGGATGGGAGTACAGATACGCAGTATTTT. The encoded protein is CASSYLRMDGSTDTQYF.

There are many counts of this clonotype. The chain carries TRBV12-3 or TRBV12-4 and TRBJ1-2; D call uncertain. This CDR3 contains 13 residues. V was pared by 4 bases and J by 5 bases, with 11 bases between. This chain's CDR3 is CASSSPGTYGYTF. The CDR3 coding sequence is TGTGCCAGCAGTTCACCGGGAACTTATGGCTACACCTTC.

This clonotype has ten or more counts. The V and J genes are TRBV7-9 and TRBJ2-1; D ambiguous. The V end was cut by 1 base, the J end by 0 bases, with 19 bases between. This CDR3 region has 19 residues. In germline, CDR1 is SEHNR, CDR2 FQNEAQ (reference sequence). CDR3 sequence: CASSLVAEYHPSSYNEQFF. The DNA for the CDR3 is TGTGCCAGCAGCTTAGTTGCGGAGTACCATCCGAGCTCCTACAATGAGCAGTTCTTC. Based on the CDR3 plus reference TRBV7-9 and TRBJ2-1, the full variable domain is DTGVSQNPRHKITKRGQNVTFRCDPISEHNRLYWYRQTLGQGPEFLTYFQNEAQLEKSRLLSDRFSAERPKGSFSTLEIQRTEQGDSAMYLCASSLVAEYHPSSYNEQFFGPGTRLTVL.

This clonotype was counted ten times or more. The chain links TRBV7-8 to TRBJ2-7; 10 bases align to TRBD2. Germline loops: CDR1 SGHVS, CDR2 FQNEAQ. CDR3 length equals 15 residues. V was clipped by 3 bases and J by 6 bases; unmatched bases: 8. CDR3 residues: CASSLSSGLAREQYF. CDR3 in DNA: TGTGCCAGCAGCTTGAGTTCGGGACTAGCGCGCGAGCAGTACTTC.

This clonotype was picked up many times. The genes are TRBV3-1 and TRBJ1-5; tentative D call: TRBD1 (5 bases). V shed 2 bases and J shed 2 bases, with 10 bases lying between them. The CDR3 is 15 amino acids. Germline CDR1 and CDR2: LGHDT and YNNKEL (reference sequence). This chain's CDR3 is CASSQFPGGNQPQHF. DNA for the CDR3: TGTGCCAGCAGCCAATTCCCGGGGGGCAATCAGCCCCAGCATTTT.

This clonotype was seen ten or more times. V and J are TRBV12-3 or TRBV12-4 and TRBJ2-1, with TRBD2 matching 10 bases. The junction had 0 bases not matched to a gene; V was cut back by 5 bases and J by 8 bases. CDR3 length: 12 amino acids. CDR3 amino acids: CASSGTSDEQFF. The DNA for the CDR3 is TGTGCCAGCAGTGGGACTAGCGATGAGCAGTTCTTC.

This clonotype has a count of ten or more. The rearrangement uses TRBV24-1 and TRBJ2-3, with 7 bases fitting TRBD2. The CDR3 runs 17 residues. Per the germline V gene, CDR1 is KGHDR and CDR2 is SFDVKD. The J segment lost 3 bases and the V segment lost 1 base, leaving 9 bases of the junction unmatched. CDR3 sequence reads: CATSDFPAGDGTDTQYF. CDR3 sequence (DNA): TGTGCCACCAGTGATTTTCCGGCGGGAGATGGAACAGATACGCAGTATTTT.

This clonotype was seen many times. The chain joins TRBV7-2 to TRBJ2-1; no firm D call. Trimming left V 4 bases short and J 9 bases short, with 16 bases between. The CDR3 covers 14 residues. The germline V gene encodes CDR1 SGHTA and CDR2 FQGNSA. The DNA for the CDR3 is TGTGCCAGCAGCTCCCGTGTAGTTATAGGTGAGCAGTTCTTC. This encodes CASSSRVVIGEQFF.

J is TRBJ1-1 and V is TRBV10-3; D not certain. The V end lost 4 bases, the J end lost 5 bases, and 8 bases lay between the germline ends. CDR1 is ENHRY, CDR2 SYGVKD, per germline. The CDR3 has 12 residues. CDR3 in amino acids: CAISGGLTEAFF. As DNA, the CDR3 is TGTGCCATCAGTGGAGGGCTGACTGAAGCTTTCTTT.

The table lists this clonotype with many counts. V and J are TRBV29-1 and TRBJ2-1; D unresolved. Trimming pared 4 bases from V and 0 bases from J, leaving 10 bases between. This CDR3 has 14 residues. Germline CDR1 reads SQVTM; CDR2 reads ANQGSEA. The CDR3 loop reads CSVALMSSYNEQFF. The CDR3 coding sequence is TGCAGCGTTGCCCTTATGAGCTCCTACAATGAGCAGTTCTTC.

Many counts were recorded for this clonotype. The chain carries TRBV6-1 and TRBJ1-2, with D possibly matching TRBD1 (6 bases). V was trimmed by 7 bases and J by 4 bases, leaving 13 bases between them. Germline V gene lookup returns CDR1 MNHNS and CDR2 SASEGT. This CDR3 has 13 amino acids. The CDR3 spells CASTGQSRYGYTF. The DNA of the CDR3 is TGTGCCAGCACCGGACAGTCCCGCTATGGCTACACCTTC.

This chain's CDR3 is CASSIRGGVNEKLFF. In nucleotides, the CDR3 is TGTGCCAGCAGCATACGAGGAGGGGTTAATGAAAAACTGTTTTTT. The chain couples TRBV7-2 to TRBJ1-4, with D perhaps TRBD1 (5 bases). Per germline, CDR1 SGHTA and CDR2 FQGNSA. The CDR3 loop spans 15 amino acids. The ends were cut back, 5 bases at V and 4 bases at J, with 14 bases in the middle.

This clonotype was seen many times. The chain employs TRBV7-2 and TRBJ2-1; D unresolved. CDR1 and CDR2 (germline): SGHTA, FQGNSA. The CDR3 is made up of 12 amino acids. Trimming took off 5 bases at V and 8 bases at J, with 10 bases between the two ends. CDR3 sequence: CASSPPADEQFF. CDR3 coding DNA: TGTGCCAGCAGCCCCCCTGCGGATGAGCAGTTCTTC.

This clonotype was detected only a few times. This chain links TRBV20-1 with TRBJ2-1, with 14 nucleotides matching TRBD2. The CDR3 is made up of 19 amino acids. J lost 0 bases, V lost 0 bases, and 7 bases had no gene match. From germline, CDR1 is DFQATT and CDR2 SNEGSKA (reference sequence). CDR3 in amino acids: CSARDQGLAGAHSYNEQFF. In DNA form, the CDR3 reads TGCAGTGCTAGAGATCAGGGACTAGCGGGGGCCCACTCCTACAATGAGCAGTTCTTC.

This clonotype was counted only a few times. This clone may be a read error of a much larger clone one base away. This likely comes from a read error, as the CDR3 has no conserved phenylalanine or tryptophan at its end. The genes are TRBV12-3 or TRBV12-4 and TRBJ2-5; perhaps TRBD2 as D (6 bases). Trimming shortened V by 9 bases and J by 5 bases, and 13 bases separated the two germline ends. The CDR3 has 12 amino acids. In nucleotides, the CDR3 is TGTGCCAGTGGGGGAGGCCCGGAGACCCAGTACTGC. Its translation: CASGGGPETQYC.

This clonotype has a count of ten or more. CDR3 amino acids: CASSLKREDIQYF. The CDR3 DNA follows: TGTGCCAGCAGCCTCAAGCGCGAGGACATTCAGTACTTC. The chain links TRBV7-9 to TRBJ2-4; D gene unclear. V was trimmed by 5 bases and J by 8 bases, leaving 13 bases between them. The CDR3 contains 13 residues. Germline V CDR1 and CDR2: SEHNR, FQNEAQ (reference sequence).

This clonotype was observed a handful of times. This chain links TRBV6-5 with TRBJ2-7; maybe TRBD2 (7 bases). Per the germline V gene, CDR1 is MNHEY and CDR2 is SVGAGI. V gave up 0 bases and J gave up 11 bases, with 17 bases separating them. This CDR3 contains 14 residues. CDR3 amino acids: CASSYSGGAGEKYF. DNA for the CDR3: TGTGCCAGCAGTTACTCGGGGGGGGCAGGTGAGAAGTACTTC.

This clonotype came up many times. This chain connects TRBV28 to TRBJ2-7; D may be TRBD1 (5 bases). Trimming removed 6 bases from V and 0 bases from J, with 12 bases in between. CDR3 length: 14 residues. Germline assignment: CDR1 MDHEN and CDR2 SYDVKM. CDR3 residues: CASSPQGSSYEQYF. The CDR3 DNA follows: TGTGCCAGCAGCCCTCAGGGAAGCTCCTACGAGCAGTACTTC.

This clonotype was observed a handful of times. This rearrangement joins TRBV3-1 to TRBJ1-2; possible D gene TRBD1, 5 bases. V was cut by 1 base and J by 0 bases, with 9 bases left in between. Germline V lookup: CDR1 LGHDT, CDR2 YNNKEL (reference sequence). The CDR3 has 15 residues. The CDR3 here is CASSQGQPSNYGYTF. The CDR3 DNA is TGTGCCAGCAGCCAAGGACAGCCGTCTAACTATGGCTACACCTTC.

The chain joins TRBV18 to TRBJ2-3; 7 bases are shared with TRBD1. The CDR3 covers 17 residues. The germline V gene has CDR1 KGHSH and CDR2 LQKENI. Unmatched junction bases numbered 12, after V lost 2 bases and J lost 4 bases. CDR3 protein: CASSPRDSPAWADTQYF. In nucleotides, the CDR3 is TGTGCCAGCTCACCAAGGGACAGTCCGGCTTGGGCAGATACGCAGTATTTT.

This clonotype was counted only a few times. V is TRBV5-1 and J is TRBJ2-7; possibly TRBD2 for D (6 bases). V was pared by 4 bases and J by 6 bases, with 14 bases between. Looked up from germline, CDR1 is SGHRS and CDR2 is YFSETQ. This CDR3 is built from 13 residues. CDR3: CASSARVTSEQYF. CDR3 DNA: TGCGCCAGCAGCGCCAGGGTGACTAGCGAGCAGTACTTC.

This clonotype was counted ten times or more. This chain connects TRBV6-5 to TRBJ2-7; 9 bases are a match to TRBD1. The CDR3 runs 15 residues. J gave up 7 bases and V 2 bases, and 9 bases lay outside the gene matches. Germline CDR1 and CDR2: MNHEY and SVGAGI. CDR3 nucleotide sequence: TGTGCCAGCAGTTACGGGGGGACAGGGCTTAAAGAGCAGTACTTC. It yields the protein CASSYGGTGLKEQYF.